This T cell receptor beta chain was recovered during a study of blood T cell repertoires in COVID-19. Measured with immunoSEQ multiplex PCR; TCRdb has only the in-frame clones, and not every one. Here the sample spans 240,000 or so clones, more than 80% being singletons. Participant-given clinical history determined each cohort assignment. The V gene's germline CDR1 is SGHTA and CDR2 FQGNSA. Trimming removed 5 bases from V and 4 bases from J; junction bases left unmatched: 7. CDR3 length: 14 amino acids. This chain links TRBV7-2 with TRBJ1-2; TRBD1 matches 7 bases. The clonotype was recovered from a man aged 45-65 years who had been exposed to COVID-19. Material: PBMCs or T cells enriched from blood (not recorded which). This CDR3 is CASSTKTGPYGYTF. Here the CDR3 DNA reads TGTGCCAGCAGCACAAAGACAGGGCCCTATGGCTACACCTTC.